This T cell receptor beta chain was found in a study of cytomegalovirus exposure and HLA in healthy donors. The CDR3 covers 15 residues. Germline CDR1 SGHTA, CDR2 FQGNSA. The junction had 11 bases not matched to a gene; V was cut back by 5 bases and J by 9 bases. In its sample, this clone was seen once. Its antigen remains unknown. Study results and caveats: The investigators catalogued 164 TCR beta chains as cytomegalovirus-associated. Using the classifier, cytomegalovirus status was reportedly diagnosed with high specificity and sensitivity. Rarity characterized most TCR sequences, yet some public TCRs appeared in many donors.

A roughly 130-subject validation cohort, separate from the approximately 720-subject first cohort, supplied the donors. Only in-frame clones appear in the TCRdb table, and some are missing; sequencing was by immunoSEQ multiplex PCR. Of 150,000 to 200,000 clones detected, 91% appear once; the ten largest clones hold approximately 2.9%. The material sequenced was PBMCs. This receptor was taken from a woman between 18 and 29 years old in good health and CMV-seropositive. This chain connects TRBV7-2 to TRBJ2-1; 9 nucleotides align to TRBD2. CDR3 DNA: TGTGCCAGCAGCCCCCGAGGCGGGGGGGCGGGTGAGCAGTTCTTC. It is translated as CASSPRGGGAGEQFF.